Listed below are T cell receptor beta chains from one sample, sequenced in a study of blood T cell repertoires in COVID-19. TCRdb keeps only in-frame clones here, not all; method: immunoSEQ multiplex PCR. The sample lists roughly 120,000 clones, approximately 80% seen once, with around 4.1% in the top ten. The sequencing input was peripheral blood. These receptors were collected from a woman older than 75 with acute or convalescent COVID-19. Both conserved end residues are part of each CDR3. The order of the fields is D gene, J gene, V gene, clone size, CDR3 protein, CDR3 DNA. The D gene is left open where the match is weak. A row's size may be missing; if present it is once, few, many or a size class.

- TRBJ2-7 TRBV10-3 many CAITKQGSNEQYF TGTGCCATCACTAAACAGGGTTCCAACGAGCAGTACTTC
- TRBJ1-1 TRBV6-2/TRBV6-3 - CASSSTGRNTEAFF TGTGCCAGCAGTTCAACAGGGAGGAACACTGAAGCTTTCTTT
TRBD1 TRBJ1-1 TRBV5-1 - CASSGGQGTEAFF TGCGCCAGCAGCGGCGGACAGGGGACTGAAGCTTTCTTT
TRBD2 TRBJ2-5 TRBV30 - CAWSRSGRVEETQYF TGTGCCTGGAGTCGTAGCGGGAGGGTAGAAGAGACCCAGTACTTC
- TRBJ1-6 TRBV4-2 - CASSQDGGPGKINSPLHF TGTGCCAGCAGCCAAGATGGGGGCCCGGGGAAGATTAATTCACCCCTCCACTTT
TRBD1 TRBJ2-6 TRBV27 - CASSLWGPGGSGANVLTF TGTGCCAGCAGTTTATGGGGCCCAGGGGGCTCTGGGGCCAACGTCCTGACTTTC
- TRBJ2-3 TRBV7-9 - CASSLVRGFFPDTQYF TGTGCCAGCAGCTTGGTAAGGGGATTCTTCCCAGATACGCAGTATTTT
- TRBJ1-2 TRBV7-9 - CASSYPTRGGYTF TGTGCCAGCAGCTACCCGACCCGGGGTGGCTACACCTTC
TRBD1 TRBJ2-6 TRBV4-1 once CASSHTDRAGANVLTF TGCGCCAGCAGCCACACCGACAGGGCTGGGGCCAACGTCCTGACTTTC
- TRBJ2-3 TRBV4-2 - CASSPGSRTDTQYF TGTGCCAGCAGCCCGGGATCCCGCACAGATACGCAGTATTTT
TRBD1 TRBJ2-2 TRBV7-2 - CASSALTGGNTGELFF TGTGCCAGCAGCGCCCTGACAGGGGGCAACACCGGGGAGCTGTTTTTT
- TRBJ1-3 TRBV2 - CASSLGGTYGNTIYF TGTGCCAGCTCTCTGGGGGGTACTTATGGAAACACCATATATTTT
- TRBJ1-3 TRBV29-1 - CSVAASAGNTIYF TGCAGCGTCGCCGCGAGCGCTGGAAACACCATATATTTT
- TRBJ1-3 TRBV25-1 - CASRLGGSGNTIYF TGTGCCAGCAGATTGGGGGGCTCTGGAAACACCATATATTTT
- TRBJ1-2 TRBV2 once CASSGQVYGYTF TGTGCCAGCAGTGGACAGGTCTATGGCTACACCTTC
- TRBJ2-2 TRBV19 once CASSISQGITGELFF TGTGCCAGTAGTATATCGCAGGGCATTACCGGGGAGCTGTTTTTT
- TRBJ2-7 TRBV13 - CASSPVPFTRSDEQYF TGTGCCAGCAGCCCCGTGCCATTTACTAGATCCGACGAGCAGTACTTC
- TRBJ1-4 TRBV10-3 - CAISESYGEKLFF TGTGCCATCAGTGAGTCTTACGGTGAAAAACTGTTTTTT
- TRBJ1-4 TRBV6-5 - CASSTGFRDEKLFF TGTGCCAGCAGTACGGGATTTCGGGATGAAAAACTGTTTTTT
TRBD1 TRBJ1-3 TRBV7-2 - CASSLGGQPSSGNTIYF TGTGCCAGCAGCTTAGGGGGACAGCCCAGCTCTGGAAACACCATATATTTT
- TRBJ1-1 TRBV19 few CASSIDCGHREPSTEAFF TGTGCCAGTAGTATAGATTGCGGACACAGGGAGCCGAGCACTGAAGCTTTCTTT
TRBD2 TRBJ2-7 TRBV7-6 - CASSLMGGVSYEQYF TGTGCCAGCAGCTTAATGGGAGGGGTCAGCTACGAGCAGTACTTC
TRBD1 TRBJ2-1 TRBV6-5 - CASSWTGAAYNEQFF TGTGCCAGCAGCTGGACAGGGGCGGCCTACAATGAGCAGTTCTTC
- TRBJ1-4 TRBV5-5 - CASSGEGEKLFF TGTGCCAGCAGCGGGGAGGGGGAAAAACTGTTTTTT
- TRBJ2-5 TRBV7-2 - CASSLTAIGETQYF TGTGCCAGCAGCTTGACTGCAATAGGAGAGACCCAGTACTTC
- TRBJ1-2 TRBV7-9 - CASSPSGGHGYTF TGTGCCAGCAGCCCCAGCGGGGGTCATGGCTACACCTTC
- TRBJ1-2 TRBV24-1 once CATSEPGTPVGTGGYTF TGTGCCACCAGTGAACCCGGGACACCGGTGGGGACGGGTGGCTACACCTTC
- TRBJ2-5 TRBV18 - CASSQDTQETQYF TGTGCCAGCTCACAGGACACCCAAGAGACCCAGTACTTC
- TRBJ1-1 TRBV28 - CASSLDPGQMNTEAFF TGTGCCAGCAGTTTGGATCCGGGACAAATGAACACTGAAGCTTTCTTT
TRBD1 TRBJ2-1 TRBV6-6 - CASSYRQGNYNEQFF TGTGCCAGCAGTTACCGACAGGGAAACTACAATGAGCAGTTCTTC
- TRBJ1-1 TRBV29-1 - CSVVQQGPDTEAFF TGCAGCGTCGTTCAACAGGGCCCAGACACTGAAGCTTTCTTT
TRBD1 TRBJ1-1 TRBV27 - CASSSYRGRTEAFF TGTGCCAGCAGTTCGTACAGGGGGCGCACTGAAGCTTTCTTT
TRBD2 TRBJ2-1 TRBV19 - CASSISGGDTYNEQFF TGTGCCAGTAGTATCAGCGGGGGGGACACCTACAATGAGCAGTTCTTC
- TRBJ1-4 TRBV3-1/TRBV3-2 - CASSQGAQTNEKLFF TGTGCCAGCAGCCAGGGGGCTCAAACTAATGAAAAACTGTTTTTT
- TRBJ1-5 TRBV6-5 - CASSGPGEGQPQHF TGTGCCAGCAGCGGGCCGGGGGAGGGGCAGCCCCAGCATTTT